Detailed here is one T cell receptor beta chain. The antigen remains unidentified. PCR employed 60 Vbeta and 13 Jbeta primers. Only in-frame clones appear in the TCRdb table, and some are missing; sequencing was by immunoSEQ multiplex PCR. The sample contains 140,000 to 150,000 clones, 78% of which appear only once. The sample originates from a study of cytomegalovirus exposure and HLA in healthy donors. Study-wide findings and caveats: Later, TCR association rates were found to vary by HLA locus, highest for DRB1 and lowest for HLA-C. Most TCRs appeared rarely, but some public TCRs recurred in many donors.

V was pared by 4 bases and J by 4 bases, with 5 bases of the junction left unmatched. Germline V gene lookup returns CDR1 SGHNT and CDR2 YYREEE (reference sequence). The CDR3 loop spans 14 amino acids. The chain combines TRBV5-4 with TRBJ2-3; 8 bases line up with TRBD1. Sequencing was performed on PBMCs. The receptor was isolated from a female donor in good health and CMV-seronegative. CDR3 in DNA: TGTGCCAGCAGCACCGGACAGGGTGCAGATACGCAGTATTTT. Translation gives CASSTGQGADTQYF.